This T cell receptor beta chain is drawn from a study of shared clonotypes between healthy human individuals (dated by TCRdb to about 2020). With respect to the entire study: The cohort comprised two women and a few men aged 18 to 49 years. For each donor, CD4 naive and CD4 memory were each given three plates, CD8 naive was given two plates, and CD8 memory was given one plate. Leukapheresis yielded between about 0.94 and 9.5 billion PBMCs per donor. To increase sequencing depth and limit assay-specific biases, TCR repertoire library preparation and sequencing were carried out by different laboratories using diverse techniques. To estimate repertoire size and how much clonotypes are shared between individuals, the study performed deep sequencing of blood TCR repertoires from roughly five healthy adults.

On this clone: This receptor's antigen is unknown. No quality values exist for individual bases; no much larger clone is one base distant.

Healthy HIV-negative adults with no recently reported acute infections or vaccinations were included as donors. Every donor was a Caucasian adult living in Nashville, Tennessee, USA. CD4+ T cells were enriched by magnetic negative selection; naive cells were then positively selected on CD45RA, and the negative fraction formed the memory subset. Blood was obtained by leukapheresis, after which PBMCs were separated by Ficoll-Histopaque density gradient centrifugation and cryopreserved in liquid nitrogen vapor phase. Purity and quantity of every magnetically sorted T cell population were checked by analytical flow cytometry. Each sorted fraction had its genomic DNA isolated and then quantified by UV absorbance on a Nanodrop 2000c. From cysteine to phenylalanine, the CDR3 is 18 amino acids long. The kept DNA is CDR3 alone, 54 bases in frame from the first base. CDR1 is given as KGHSH and CDR2 as LQKENI, both from the germline V gene.

Broader findings and caveats from the paper: Across four donors, approximately 5% of naive CD4, roughly 3.8% of naive CD8, around 2.1% of memory CD4, and around 0.4% of memory CD8 clonotypes were shared. Only blood was sampled, and tissue TCR repertoires likely differ from those in blood. Naive subsets generally had larger estimated clonotype richness than memory subsets did. Even with the large sequencing depth, rarefaction of the sorted-subset datasets indicated that sequencing was incomplete. The small number of donors limited the genetic and exposure-history diversity represented. Clonotypes shared by all four sorted-subset donors showed higher generation probabilities than non-shared clonotypes. Based on pairwise subsampling, the degree of clonotype sharing among donors was expected to be affected by sequencing depth.

Using the deep immunoSEQ assay, multiplex PCR amplified TCR CDR3 regions from genomic DNA. Extracted genomic DNA from each cell subset was spread evenly across all wells of several immunoSEQ 96-well plates, with each plate serving as a replicate. For sorted subsets, each replicate PCR was loaded with about 0.2 ug genomic DNA, equivalent to 30,000 or so T cell genomes. Purified libraries were quantified with a Qubit 3.0 fluorometer, sized on a Bioanalyzer 2100, and re-quantified with the KAPA Library Quantification kit. Every immunoSEQ 96-well plate was sequenced on a separate single-read 150-cycle Illumina NextSeq 550 flow cell. Concerning the study's data processing: Because the immunoSEQ output held only junctional sequences and lacked quality scores, the filtering could not match the filtering applied to full-length reads. To assign V/J genes and CDR3, sequences were annotated using PyIR, a Python wrapper for IgBLAST v1.9, with IMGT germline references. Any read was removed if the V/J assignment was weak (E-value above 1e-6), the CDR3 was missing, or the read contained stop codons, out-of-frame junctions, or ambiguous translated residues. V3J clonotypes were defined by identical inferred V gene, J gene, and CDR3 amino acid sequence. The percentage overlap between two repertoires was calculated by dividing the number of shared unique clonotypes by the size of the smaller repertoire. RTK rarefaction, the Chao1 estimator, and Recon v2.1 estimates of unobserved clonotypes were used to assess repertoire richness. OLGA was used to compute generation probabilities for all TCRbeta clonotypes that the gDNA method yielded from a few donors. Sourced from immuneACCESS, this table was stored by TCRdb with only in-frame sequences that have V and J called. A share of the clones is absent; for the studies checked, an unresolved V gene accounts for under half, and the remainder has no known explanation. The V and J calls and clone size are taken from that table; D and trimming were inferred from the DNA. The sample contains roughly 500,000 clones, about 96% of them found a single time. The leading ten clones occupy about 0.059% of the sample.

The TCR comes from a woman in her 30s in good health. The source material was naive CD4+ T cells sorted from blood. The sample's cell subset or site, from its label and the paper: CD45RA+ positively selected. Rearrangement joined TRBV18 to TRBJ2-5, with a tentative D gene TRBD2 over 6 matching bases. Matching the DNA end better, TRBJ2-7 makes the J call doubtful. The CDR3 is CASSPLSGELGGSYEQYF. The DNA is TGTGCCAGCTCACCACTTAGCGGCGAATTAGGTGGGTCCTACGAGCAGTACTTC.